Listed here are 31 T cell receptor beta chains from one sample, sequenced in a study of blood T cell repertoires in COVID-19. The data were produced by immunoSEQ multiplex PCR, yet TCRdb's version contains in-frame clones alone and is incomplete. The data contain about 64,000 clones, around four fifths of them seen just once; the ten biggest clones take up around 12%. The sequenced sample was peripheral blood. The source of these receptors is a human donor in a cohort sampled during active COVID-19.

The V call is TRBV3-1 (or the pseudogene TRBV3-2), the J call TRBJ2-5; 9 bases map to TRBD2. This CDR3 has 17 residues. V shed 6 bases and J 1 base; nucleotides not matched to a gene: 12. Germline CDR1 is LGHDT and CDR2 is YNNKEL (reference sequence). CDR3 amino acids: CASRSYAGTSRQETQYF. In nucleotides, the CDR3 is TGTGCCAGCAGAAGTTACGCTGGGACTAGCCGCCAAGAGACCCAGTACTTC.

The rearrangement joins TRBV9 to TRBJ1-3, with D unresolved. Trimming took 3 bases from V and 0 from J, leaving 13 bases between them. In germline, CDR1 is SGDLS, CDR2 YYNGEE. The CDR3 is 16 residues long. DNA of the CDR3: TGTGCCAGCAGCGCTTTCCTCCAGGTCTCTGGAAACACCATATATTTT. It is translated as CASSAFLQVSGNTIYF.

V usage is TRBV2 and J usage is TRBJ2-5; TRBD1 is a possible D gene (6 bases). The germline V and J ends were trimmed by 8 bases and 4 bases, with 20 bases remaining between them. This CDR3 has 15 amino acids. The germline gives CDR1 SNHLY, CDR2 FYNNEI. CDR3 in DNA: TGTGCCAGCGGGACAAAACAGGGCCGGTCAGAGACCCAGTACTTC. Translating it yields CASGTKQGRSETQYF.

This sequence joins TRBV11-2 and TRBJ2-3, with 12 bases that match TRBD2. Germline values: CDR1 SGHAT, CDR2 FQNNGV. J was trimmed by 0 bases and V by 3 bases; bases with no gene match: 4. The CDR3 contains 17 residues. DNA of the CDR3: TGTGCCAGCAGCTTGGGACTAGCGGGCCGTAGCACAGATACGCAGTATTTT. It is translated as CASSLGLAGRSTDTQYF.

The chain combines TRBV5-5 with TRBJ1-1; possible D gene TRBD1, 5 bases. This CDR3 contains 14 residues. Germline CDR1 and CDR2: SGHKS and YYEKEE (reference sequence). The V end was cut by 2 bases, the J end by 0 bases, with 8 bases between. CDR3 coding DNA: TGTGCCAGCAGCTTTGGACACCTGAACACTGAAGCTTTCTTT. Amino acid sequence: CASSFGHLNTEAFF.

This clone was counted a few times. The chain has TRBV29-1 and TRBJ2-7; 11 bases align to TRBD1. This CDR3 contains 14 residues. Looked up from germline, CDR1 is SQVTM and CDR2 is ANQGSEA. The junction had 6 bases not matched to a gene; V was cut back by 7 bases and J by 1 base. The CDR3 is CSATGTGGSYEQYF. In DNA form, the CDR3 reads TGCAGCGCCACCGGGACAGGGGGATCCTACGAGCAGTACTTC.

V usage is TRBV11-3 and J usage is TRBJ2-3; perhaps TRBD1 as D (5 bases). V shed 5 bases and J shed 6 bases, with 9 bases lying between them. This CDR3 contains 12 residues. Looked up from germline, CDR1 is SGHNT and CDR2 is YENEEA. CDR3 in DNA: TGTGCCAGCAGCAGGGGTACGGATACGCAGTATTTT. It is translated as CASSRGTDTQYF.

The V call is TRBV10-2, the J call TRBJ2-2; 8 nucleotides line up with TRBD2. Germline CDR1 and CDR2: WSHSY and SAAADI. V was clipped by 7 bases and J by 7 bases; unmatched bases: 5. The CDR3 length is 13 residues. CDR3 nucleotide sequence: TGCGCCAGCACGGGGGGGCCTGGCGGGGAGCTGTTTTTT. Its translation: CASTGGPGGELFF.

V usage is TRBV5-1 and J usage is TRBJ2-3; 7 bases align to TRBD1. Germline-derived CDR1 and CDR2 are SGHRS and YFSETQ. V trimming: 9 bases; J trimming: 6 bases; junction bases outside the gene matches: 10. The CDR3 loop spans 13 amino acids. CDR3 region: CATPRGGADTQYF. DNA for the CDR3: TGCGCCACCCCGAGAGGGGGCGCCGATACGCAGTATTTT.

The V call is TRBV5-5, the J call TRBJ2-7; 8 nucleotides match TRBD1. V trimming: 4 bases; J trimming: 1 base; junction bases outside the gene matches: 13. The CDR3 covers 17 residues. Per the germline V gene, CDR1 is SGHKS and CDR2 is YYEKEE (reference sequence). The CDR3 is CASSRDRRPSGSYEQYF. The CDR3 DNA follows: TGTGCCAGCAGCCGGGACAGGCGCCCGTCGGGGTCCTACGAGCAGTACTTC.

The rearrangement joins TRBV7-8 to TRBJ2-3; maybe TRBD2 (7 bases). Per the germline V gene, CDR1 is SGHVS and CDR2 is FQNEAQ. This CDR3 contains 15 residues. The V end lost 2 bases, the J end lost 1 base, and 10 bases lay between the germline ends. CDR3 in amino acids: CASSLWGGGTDTQYF. Written as DNA, the CDR3 is TGTGCCAGCAGCTTATGGGGGGGCGGCACAGATACGCAGTATTTT.

The chain carries TRBV3-1 (or the pseudogene TRBV3-2) and TRBJ2-1, with 14 bases matching TRBD2. This CDR3 is 18 amino acids long. Per germline, CDR1 LGHDT and CDR2 YNNKEL (reference sequence). Losses at the gene ends were 0 bases for V and 7 bases for J; bases not matched to a gene: 8. The CDR3 region has the DNA TGTGCCAGCAGCCAAGAGGTCCCGGGACTAGCGGGGGCTAATGAGCAGTTCTTC. It encodes CASSQEVPGLAGANEQFF.

V and J are TRBV3-1 (or the pseudogene TRBV3-2) and TRBJ2-7, with D possibly being TRBD1 (5 bases). This CDR3 has 16 amino acids. Per germline, CDR1 LGHDT and CDR2 YNNKEL (reference sequence). Trimming pared 1 base from V and 3 bases from J, leaving 16 bases between. The CDR3 loop is CASSQGSFGRDYEQYF. The CDR3 nucleotides read TGTGCCAGCAGCCAAGGGTCTTTCGGCAGGGACTACGAGCAGTACTTC.

The chain links TRBV5-1 to TRBJ1-4, with 10 bases fitting TRBD1. Germline V lookup: CDR1 SGHRS, CDR2 YFSETQ. The J segment lost 6 bases and the V segment lost 4 bases, leaving 3 bases of the junction unmatched. This CDR3 spans 14 amino acids. This CDR3 is CASSTTGGDEKLFF. In DNA, the CDR3 is TGCGCCAGCAGCACGACAGGGGGCGATGAAAAACTGTTTTTT. Full variable domain (missing parts from reference TRBV5-1 and TRBJ1-4): KAGVTQTPRYLIKTRGQQVTLSCSPISGHRSVSWYQQTPGQGLQFLFEYFSETQRNKGNFPGRFSGRQFSNSRSEMNVSTLELGDSALYLCASSTTGGDEKLFFGSGTQLSVL.

The chain employs TRBV2 and TRBJ1-1; TRBD1 aligns across 9 bases. The CDR3 has 14 residues. CDR1 SNHLY and CDR2 FYNNEI come from the germline V gene. V lost 5 bases and J lost 1; bases outside the gene matches: 2. CDR3 sequence reads: CASSWDRANTEAFF. CDR3 DNA: TGTGCCAGCAGTTGGGACAGGGCGAACACTGAAGCTTTCTTT.

This rearrangement joins TRBV6-4 to TRBJ1-1; perhaps TRBD1 as D (5 bases). The V and J ends lost 0 bases and 5 bases respectively, with 10 bases between them. The CDR3 is 14 residues long. The germline gives CDR1 MRHNA, CDR2 SNTAGT. Here the CDR3 DNA reads TGTGCCAGCAGTGACTCGCGGAGGGGAACTGAAGCTTTCTTT. Translation: CASSDSRRGTEAFF.

V usage is TRBV3-1 (or the pseudogene TRBV3-2) and J usage is TRBJ2-1; a possible D gene is TRBD2 (6 bases). V was trimmed by 2 bases and J by 7 bases, leaving 9 bases between them. The length of the CDR3 is 13 residues. The germline CDR1 and CDR2 sequences are LGHDT and YNNKEL (reference sequence). The CDR3 coding sequence is TGTGCCAGCAGCCAAACGGGAGTGAATGAGCAGTTCTTC. Protein sequence: CASSQTGVNEQFF.

V and J are TRBV20-1 and TRBJ2-5, with 10 bases lining up with TRBD2. This CDR3 has 14 amino acids. CDR1 is DFQATT and CDR2 is SNEGSKA in the germline V gene (reference sequence). V was pared by 3 bases and J by 4 bases, with 5 bases of the junction left unmatched. CDR3 region: CSASSTSGAETQYF. The CDR3 nucleotides are TGCAGTGCTAGTAGTACTAGCGGGGCAGAGACCCAGTACTTC.

The J gene is TRBJ2-1, the V gene TRBV7-7, with D possibly TRBD2 on 6 matching bases. The CDR3 loop spans 11 amino acids. Trimming took 4 bases from V and 9 from J, leaving 7 bases between them. Per germline, CDR1 SSHAT and CDR2 FNYEAQ (reference sequence). In nucleotides, the CDR3 is TGTGCCAGCAGCTCCGGGGGTGAGCAGTTCTTC. Protein: CASSSGGEQFF.

The gene calls are TRBV3-1 (or the pseudogene TRBV3-2) and TRBJ1-2; no definite D call. This CDR3 has 13 residues. V shed 1 base and J shed 1 base, with 4 bases lying between them. Looked up from germline, CDR1 is LGHDT and CDR2 is YNNKEL (reference sequence). The CDR3 sequence is CASSQAINYGYTF. CDR3 nucleotide sequence: TGTGCCAGCAGCCAAGCAATTAACTATGGCTACACCTTC.

This clone has a single count. This CDR3 reads CASSDRGLSNQPQHF. Written as DNA, the CDR3 is TGTGCCAGCAGTGACCGGGGGTTGAGCAATCAGCCCCAGCATTTT. The rearrangement links TRBV6-1 to TRBJ1-5; possible D gene TRBD1, 5 bases. Trimming stripped 3 bases from V and 1 base from J, with 10 bases between. The CDR3 length is 15 residues. Germline assignment: CDR1 MNHNS and CDR2 SASEGT.

The CDR3 here is CASSPQDWRSSLFF. The CDR3 DNA is TGTGCCAGCAGCCCCCAGGATTGGCGCTCAAGTCTGTTTTTT. The chain uses TRBV7-2 and TRBJ1-4; D gene ambiguous. This CDR3 region has 14 residues. Trimming cost V 5 bases and J 14 bases, with 21 bases left between them. Germline-derived CDR1 and CDR2 are SGHTA and FQGNSA.

The sample holds many counts of this clone. The chain combines TRBV11-3 with TRBJ1-6; tentative D call: TRBD1 (6 bases). CDR3 length: 18 residues. Trimming pared 4 bases from V and 0 bases from J, leaving 16 bases between. The germline V gene has CDR1 SGHNT and CDR2 YENEEA. In DNA, the CDR3 is TGTGCCAGCAGCTACCCATCGGACAGCCACTCCTATAATTCACCCCTCCACTTT. Translated: CASSYPSDSHSYNSPLHF.

The rearrangement joins TRBV7-6 to TRBJ2-1, with 9 bases matching TRBD2. J lost 9 bases, V lost 4 bases, and 10 bases had no gene match. Germline V lookup: CDR1 SGHVS, CDR2 FNYEAQ. The CDR3 has 15 residues. Written as DNA, the CDR3 is TGTGCCAGCAGCTCGTTAGCGGGGGTTGTTCTTGAGCAGTTCTTC. It codes for CASSSLAGVVLEQFF.

This clone has just one count. The chain uses TRBV15 and TRBJ1-6; weak D call: TRBD1 (5 bases). The CDR3 spans 14 residues. CDR1 is LNHNV, CDR2 YYDKDF, per germline (reference sequence). Trimming shortened V by 6 bases and J by 6 bases, and 12 bases separated the two germline ends. The CDR3 region is CATSSGLFNSPLHF. The CDR3, as DNA: TGTGCCACCAGTTCGGGACTTTTTAATTCACCCCTCCACTTT.

With regard to this clone: At one boundary the junction diverges from the germline segment, which might be a read error. The chain recombines TRBV12-3 or TRBV12-4 with TRBJ2-3, with D possibly matching TRBD2 (6 bases). This CDR3 has 12 residues. This chain's CDR3 is CASGLVGGTQYF. CDR3 coding DNA: TGTGCCAGCGGTTTGGTCGGGGGTACGCAGTATTTT.

The chain is built from TRBV28 and TRBJ1-5, with a tentative D call TRBD1 (5 bases). Trimming took 2 bases from V and 0 from J, leaving 8 bases between them. The germline V gene has CDR1 MDHEN and CDR2 SYDVKM. The CDR3 is 15 residues long. In DNA form, the CDR3 reads TGTGCCAGCAGTTTAGTTCAGGGTAGCAATCAGCCCCAGCATTTT. Its protein product is CASSLVQGSNQPQHF.

The V and J genes are TRBV2 and TRBJ2-7; a possible D gene is TRBD1 (5 bases). Germline assignment: CDR1 SNHLY and CDR2 FYNNEI. This CDR3 has 11 amino acids. V lost 7 bases and J 4 bases, leaving 8 bases between the germline ends. The CDR3 reads CASKTGYEQYF. As DNA, the CDR3 is TGTGCCAGCAAAACAGGTTACGAGCAGTACTTC.

The CDR3 loop reads CASSPSGSETQYF. CDR3 coding DNA: TGCGCCAGCAGCCCCTCCGGTTCGGAGACCCAGTACTTC. The V and J genes are TRBV5-1 and TRBJ2-5; D unresolved. Germline CDR1 SGHRS, CDR2 YFSETQ. With 4 bases removed from V and 5 bases from J, the gap between germline ends came to 12 bases. CDR3 length equals 13 residues. Filled out from reference TRBV5-1 and TRBJ2-5, the complete variable domain reads KAGVTQTPRYLIKTRGQQVTLSCSPISGHRSVSWYQQTPGQGLQFLFEYFSETQRNKGNFPGRFSGRQFSNSRSEMNVSTLELGDSALYLCASSPSGSETQYFGPGTRLLVL.

This clone showed up just once. The rearrangement joins TRBV6-5 to TRBJ1-1; D might be TRBD1 (6 bases). CDR3 length: 14 residues. Trimming took off 6 bases at V and 2 bases at J, with 13 bases between the two ends. The V gene's germline CDR1 is MNHEY and CDR2 SVGAGI. The CDR3 sequence is CASSKRTANTEAFF. In nucleotides, the CDR3 is TGTGCCAGCAGCAAACGGACAGCCAACACTGAAGCTTTCTTT.

The rearrangement uses TRBV5-1 and TRBJ1-1, with D unclear. The CDR3 sequence is 16 residues long. Germline V gene lookup returns CDR1 SGHRS and CDR2 YFSETQ. The V gene lost 4 bases and the J gene lost 5 bases, with 21 bases spanning the gap. This chain's CDR3 is CASSPITAGPPTEAFF. The CDR3 nucleotides are TGCGCCAGCAGCCCGATAACGGCAGGCCCCCCGACTGAAGCTTTCTTT.